This T cell receptor (beta chain) was recorded in a study of blood T cell repertoires in COVID-19. As for the study in general: Samples taken during acute and convalescent COVID-19 were collected in the United States, Italy and Spain.

V shed 8 bases and J 1 base; nucleotides not matched to a gene: 5. CDR1 and CDR2 from the germline V gene are WSHSY and SAAADI. CDR3 size: 14 residues. The cohort comprised adults aged about 18 to 100 years residing in about two dozen US areas. Participants reported their clinical history, and cohort assignment relied on those reports. The table came from immunoSEQ multiplex PCR; TCRdb's copy has only in-frame clones and leaves some out. The sample holds almost 400,000 clones, approximately 88% seen once. The TCR sequence derives from a woman in her 30s with acute COVID-19. What was sequenced was PBMCs or T cells enriched from blood (not recorded which). J is TRBJ2-5 and V is TRBV10-2; 9 nucleotides align to TRBD2. CDR3 amino acids: CASGQRGAQETQYF. CDR3 nucleotide sequence: TGCGCCAGCGGCCAGCGGGGGGCCCAAGAGACCCAGTACTTC.